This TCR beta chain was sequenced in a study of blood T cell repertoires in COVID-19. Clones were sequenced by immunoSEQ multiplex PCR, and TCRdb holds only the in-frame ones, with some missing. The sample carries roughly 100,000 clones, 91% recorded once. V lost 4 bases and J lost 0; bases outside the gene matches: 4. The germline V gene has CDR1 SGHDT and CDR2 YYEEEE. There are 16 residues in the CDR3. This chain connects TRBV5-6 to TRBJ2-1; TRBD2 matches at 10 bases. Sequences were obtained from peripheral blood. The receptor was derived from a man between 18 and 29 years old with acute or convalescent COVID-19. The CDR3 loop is CASSERLAGSYNEQFF. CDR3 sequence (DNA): TGTGCCAGCAGCGAACGACTAGCGGGCTCCTACAATGAGCAGTTCTTC.